This T cell receptor (beta chain) came from a study of control samples from healthy donors and cancer patients. TCRdb's table, derived via immunoSEQ multiplex PCR, lists solely in-frame clones and lacks some. The sample includes 100,000 to 150,000 clones, approximately 92% of them seen just once. The receptor comes from a man aged 18 to 29 in good health. The sequenced material came from blood.

CDR3 sequence: CASSIDGAVLAKNIQYF. The CDR3 bases are TGTGCCAGTAGTATAGATGGGGCCGTCCTGGCCAAAAACATTCAGTACTTC. The chain carries TRBV19 and TRBJ2-4; D is perhaps TRBD1 (5 bases). The CDR3 extends over 17 amino acids. Trimming stripped 0 bases from V and 1 base from J, with 13 bases between. CDR1 and CDR2 (germline): LNHDA, SQIVND (reference sequence).